Listed here are 19 T cell receptor beta chains from one sample, sequenced in a study of cytomegalovirus exposure and HLA in healthy donors. The PCR employed 60 Vbeta primers together with 13 Jbeta primers. TCRdb keeps only in-frame clones here, not all; method: immunoSEQ multiplex PCR. The sample records 100,000 to 120,000 clones, about 13% being singletons. The sample taken for sequencing was PBMCs. The origin of the receptors is a man aged 40-49 years in good health and CMV-seropositive.

This chain joins TRBV4-1 and TRBJ1-2, with a weak D call TRBD1 (5 bases). CDR1 is MGHRA, CDR2 YSYEKL, per germline. This CDR3 comprises 15 residues. The V end was cut by 1 base, the J end by 4 bases, with 13 bases between. For the CDR3, the DNA is TGCGCCAGCAGCCAAGTCCTGCAGGGCAGCTATGGCTACACCTTC. Residues: CASSQVLQGSYGYTF.

This clone was seen a few times. The chain links TRBV6-6 to TRBJ2-7; 10 positions match TRBD2. Germline V CDR1 and CDR2: MNHNY, SVGAGI (reference sequence). V shed 6 bases and J 5 bases; nucleotides not matched to a gene: 10. The CDR3 runs 15 residues. The CDR3 sequence is CASSPGGLAGDEQYF. For the CDR3, the DNA is TGTGCCAGCAGCCCAGGTGGGCTAGCGGGAGACGAGCAGTACTTC.

This clone has more than one count but fewer than ten. The chain has TRBV5-1 and TRBJ2-3; D is perhaps TRBD1 (5 bases). Trimming stripped 0 bases from V and 5 bases from J, with 7 bases between. This CDR3 has 13 residues. Germline assignment: CDR1 SGHRS and CDR2 YFSETQ. In nucleotides, the CDR3 is TGCGCCAGCAGCTTGGAAAGGGGAGATACGCAGTATTTT. Translation gives CASSLERGDTQYF.

The chain recombines TRBV9 with TRBJ1-2; 12 bases fit TRBD1. Germline CDR1 and CDR2: SGDLS and YYNGEE. V lost 0 bases, J lost 8 bases, and 2 bases stayed unmatched. The CDR3 sequence is 14 residues long. The CDR3 is CASSVVGTGGGYTF. The CDR3 DNA sequence: TGTGCCAGCAGCGTAGTAGGGACAGGGGGCGGCTACACCTTC.

This sequence joins TRBV6-1 and TRBJ1-5, with D perhaps matching TRBD1 (6 bases). The CDR3 contains 15 residues. Germline V lookup: CDR1 MNHNS, CDR2 SASEGT. V was clipped by 6 bases and J by 1 base, with 13 bases between them. DNA for the CDR3: TGTGCCAGCAGCGCACAGGGAAACAGCAATCAGCCCCAGCATTTT. Translated: CASSAQGNSNQPQHF.

This clone was observed at least ten times. V gene TRBV7-2 combines with J gene TRBJ2-7; a weak D match, TRBD1 (5 bases). V lost 4 bases, J lost 4 bases, and 11 bases lay in between. Germline V gene sequence: CDR1 SGHTA, CDR2 FQGNSA. The CDR3 covers 13 residues. CDR3 sequence (DNA): TGTGCCAGCAGCTCGCAGGGCCCATACGAGCAGTACTTC. Translated: CASSSQGPYEQYF.

In this sample, this clone turned up a few times. The chain joins TRBV5-6 to TRBJ1-2; the D gene is possibly TRBD1 (6 bases). Germline CDR1 reads SGHDT; CDR2 reads YYEEEE. Trimming removed 4 bases at V and 5 bases at J, with 18 bases between. The CDR3 has 15 amino acids. CDR3 protein: CASSGSDSTSYGYTF. For the CDR3, the DNA is TGTGCCAGCAGCGGTTCGGACAGTACCTCGTATGGCTACACCTTC.

This clone has more than one count but fewer than ten. The V gene is TRBV6-4, the J gene TRBJ2-1; TRBD1 might be the D (6 bases). V dropped 3 bases and J dropped 6 bases, with 15 bases sitting between them. The CDR3 runs to 15 residues. CDR1 is MRHNA and CDR2 is SNTAGT in the germline V gene. The CDR3 loop reads CASSESRTDVNEQFF. The CDR3 DNA reads TGTGCCAGCAGTGAATCCAGGACAGATGTCAATGAGCAGTTCTTC.

The V gene is TRBV19, the J gene TRBJ1-1; D possibly corresponds to TRBD1 (5 bases). CDR3 length equals 17 residues. The germline CDR1 and CDR2 sequences are LNHDA and SQIVND (reference sequence). The V end was cut by 5 bases, the J end by 1 base, with 20 bases between. Written as DNA, the CDR3 is TGTGCCAGTAGTGTCTATCAGCTTGGCAGGGCGAACACTGAAGCTTTCTTT. This gives the protein CASSVYQLGRANTEAFF.

This sequence joins TRBV7-6 and TRBJ2-7; the match to TRBD2 covers 11 bases. This CDR3 region has 15 residues. V lost 1 base, J lost 5 bases, and 4 bases stayed unmatched. Looked up from germline, CDR1 is SGHVS and CDR2 is FNYEAQ. The DNA for the CDR3 is TGTGCCAGCAGCTTAGGACTAGCGGGAATCCACGAGCAGTACTTC. This encodes CASSLGLAGIHEQYF. The full variable domain, with the rest looked up from reference TRBV7-6 and TRBJ2-7, is GAGVSQSPRYKVTKRGQDVALRCDPISGHVSLYWYRQALGQGPEFLTYFNYEAQQDKSGLPNDRFSAERPEGSISTLTIQRTEQRDSAMYRCASSLGLAGIHEQYFGPGTRLTVT.

This clone was seen only a few times. The gene calls are TRBV29-1 and TRBJ1-1, with TRBD1 matching over 10 bases. Germline V gene lookup returns CDR1 SQVTM and CDR2 ANQGSEA. Trimming cost V 6 bases and J 6 bases; bases outside gene matches: 4. CDR3 size: 12 residues. The CDR3 loop reads CSVGTGEPEAFF. The CDR3 DNA reads TGCAGCGTCGGGACAGGGGAGCCTGAAGCTTTCTTT.

This clone was seen a few times. The genes are TRBV9 and TRBJ1-1; unclear D gene. Germline CDR1 SGDLS, CDR2 YYNGEE. The CDR3 spans 13 residues. Trimming took off 2 bases at V and 3 bases at J, with 8 bases between the two ends. The CDR3 nucleotides read TGTGCCAGCAGCGTTGACGAGGACACTGAAGCTTTCTTT. This sequence encodes CASSVDEDTEAFF.

The chain employs TRBV15 and TRBJ1-4, with 7 nucleotides matching TRBD1. From germline, CDR1 is LNHNV and CDR2 YYDKDF (reference sequence). V shed 0 bases, J shed 1 base, and the junction held 14 bases outside the gene matches. This CDR3 is built from 20 residues. The CDR3 region is CATSRDGGQSALLTNEKLFF. The CDR3 coding sequence is TGTGCCACCAGCAGAGATGGGGGACAGAGCGCCCTCCTAACTAATGAAAAACTGTTTTTT. The full variable domain, its missing parts supplied by reference TRBV15 and TRBJ1-4, is DAMVIQNPRYQVTQFGKPVTLSCSQTLNHNVMYWYQQKSSQAPKLLFHYYDKDFNNEADTPDNFQSRRPNTSFCFLDIRSPGLGDTAMYLCATSRDGGQSALLTNEKLFFGSGTQLSVL.

V gene TRBV5-4 combines with J gene TRBJ2-1; D remains unclear. The CDR3 totals 14 residues. Trimming cost V 0 bases and J 1 base, with 5 bases left between them. Germline values: CDR1 SGHNT, CDR2 YYREEE (reference sequence). CDR3 region: CASSLAQSYNEQFF. The CDR3 DNA follows: TGTGCCAGCAGCTTGGCACAGTCCTACAATGAGCAGTTCTTC. The full variable domain, in which reference TRBV5-4 and TRBJ2-1 provide the parts outside the CDR3, is ETGVTQSPTHLIKTRGQQVTLRCSSQSGHNTVSWYQQALGQGPQFIFQYYREEENGRGNFPPRFSGLQFPNYSSELNVNALELDDSALYLCASSLAQSYNEQFFGPGTRLTVL.

In its sample, this clone was seen a few times. V gene TRBV6-5 combines with J gene TRBJ2-1; D might be TRBD2 (6 bases). CDR3 size: 14 residues. Germline-derived CDR1 and CDR2 are MNHEY and SVGAGI. V lost 2 bases and J lost 8, with 13 bases in between. The CDR3 nucleotides read TGTGCCAGCAGTTACGGGCCGACTAGTTATGAGCAGTTCTTC. As protein: CASSYGPTSYEQFF.

The genes are TRBV7-2 and TRBJ2-3, with D perhaps TRBD1 (6 bases). Germline V gene data show CDR1 as SGHTA and CDR2 as FQGNSA. With 5 bases removed from V and 0 bases from J, the gap between germline ends came to 15 bases. The CDR3 is 16 residues long. In DNA, the CDR3 is TGTGCCAGCAGCCAGGGGAGAGCGCTCAGCACAGATACGCAGTATTTT. Protein: CASSQGRALSTDTQYF.

The DNA for the CDR3 is TGTGCCAGCAGCTTGCCGGGCGGGAGTGTCCAAGAGACCCAGTACTTC. Its translation: CASSLPGGSVQETQYF. The V gene is TRBV5-4, the J gene TRBJ2-5; 7 bases map to TRBD2. J was trimmed by 1 base and V by 1 base; bases with no gene match: 7. This CDR3 contains 16 residues. Germline CDR1 reads SGHNT; CDR2 reads YYREEE (reference sequence).

This clone came up a few times. The rearrangement joins TRBV7-9 to TRBJ2-7; 7 bases agree with TRBD1. CDR1 and CDR2 (germline): SEHNR, FQNEAQ (reference sequence). J lost 5 bases, V lost 5 bases, and 12 bases had no gene match. The CDR3 is made up of 15 amino acids. The CDR3 nucleotides read TGTGCCAGCAGCCCTCCTCACAGGGGACGGGACGAGCAGTACTTC. Protein product: CASSPPHRGRDEQYF.

This clone was observed a few times. This chain connects TRBV5-1 to TRBJ2-5, with TRBD1 matching 7 bases. V shed 0 bases and J 4 bases; nucleotides not matched to a gene: 0. Germline V gene sequence: CDR1 SGHRS, CDR2 YFSETQ. This CDR3 is 13 amino acids long. The CDR3 DNA reads TGCGCCAGCAGCTTGGAGGGGGCAGAGACCCAGTACTTC. The encoded protein is CASSLEGAETQYF.